The 3 T cell receptor beta chains presented below share a single source sample, sequenced in a study of OX40 agonist ivuxolimab in advanced cancers. The protocol was immunoSEQ multiplex PCR, while the TCRdb copy is restricted to in-frame clones and leaves out a portion. The sample contains 70,000 to 95,000 clones, 92% of which appear only once. Material: CD4+ or CD8+ T cells sorted from blood, obtained in a trial of the OX40 agonist ivuxolimab. The source is an adult with an advanced solid tumor such as melanoma, head and neck, liver or kidney cancer.

This clone occurred once. This chain uses TRBV23-1 with TRBJ2-7; TRBD1 aligns across 10 bases. TRBV23-1 is noted as an ORF with a role that remains uncertain. Trimming at V came to 0 bases and at J to 2 bases, leaving 7 bases not matched to a gene. CDR3 length equals 17 residues. The CDR3 DNA reads as TGCGCCAGCAGTCAATCTTCGGGACAGGGGAAGCCCTACGAGCAGTACTTC. Translated: CASSQSSGQGKPYEQYF.

The rearrangement links TRBV10-1 to TRBJ1-1; TRBD1 matches 10 bases. Per germline, CDR1 WNHNN and CDR2 SYGVQD (reference sequence). Trimming took 4 bases from V and 6 from J; bases not matched to a gene: 8. The CDR3 sequence is 15 residues long. CDR3 sequence reads: CASSGGQGLSSEAFF. The CDR3 nucleotides read TGCGCCAGCAGTGGGGGACAGGGGCTGTCTTCTGAAGCTTTCTTT.

This clone showed up just once. V is TRBV21-1 and J is TRBJ2-1. TRBV21-1 is a documented pseudogene. CDR3 length equals 16 residues. The CDR3 DNA follows: TGTGCCAGCAGGTTAAGGCTACACCATTCCGACAATGAGCAGTTCTTC. Translating gives CASRLRLHHSDNEQFF.